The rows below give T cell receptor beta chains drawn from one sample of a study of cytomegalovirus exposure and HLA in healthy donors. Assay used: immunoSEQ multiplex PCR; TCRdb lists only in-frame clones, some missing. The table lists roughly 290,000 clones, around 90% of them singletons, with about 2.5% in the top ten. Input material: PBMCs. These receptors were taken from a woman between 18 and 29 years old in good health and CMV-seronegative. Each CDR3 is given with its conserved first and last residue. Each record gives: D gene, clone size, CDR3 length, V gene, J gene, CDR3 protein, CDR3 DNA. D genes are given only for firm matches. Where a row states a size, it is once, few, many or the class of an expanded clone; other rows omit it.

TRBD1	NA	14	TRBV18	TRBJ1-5	CASSRGQGWQPQHF	TGTGCCAGCTCACGGGGACAGGGGTGGCAGCCCCAGCATTTT
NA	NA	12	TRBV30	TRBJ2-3	CAWRGSGDTQYF	TGTGCCTGGAGGGGTAGCGGAGATACGCAGTATTTT
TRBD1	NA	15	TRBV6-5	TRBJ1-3	CASSYSTGAGNTIYF	TGTGCCAGCAGTTACTCGACAGGGGCTGGAAACACCATATATTTT
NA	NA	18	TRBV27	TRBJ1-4	CASSFLAESSATNEKLFF	TGTGCCAGCAGTTTTTTGGCCGAGTCTAGTGCAACTAATGAAAAACTGTTTTTT
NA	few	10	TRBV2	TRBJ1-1	CASSTFEAFF	TGTGCCAGCAGTACATTTGAAGCTTTCTTT
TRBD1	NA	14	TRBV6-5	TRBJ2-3	CASNDRGRIDTQYF	TGTGCCAGCAATGACAGGGGTAGAATAGATACGCAGTATTTT
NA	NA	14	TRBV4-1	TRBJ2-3	CASSQGALSDTQYF	TGCGCCAGCAGCCAAGGTGCGCTGTCAGATACGCAGTATTTT
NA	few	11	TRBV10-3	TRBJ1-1	CAISDGTEAFF	TGTGCCATCAGTGACGGCACTGAAGCTTTCTTT
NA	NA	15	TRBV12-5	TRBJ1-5	CASGLAREGNQPQHF	TGTGCTAGTGGTTTGGCCCGGGAAGGGAATCAGCCCCAGCATTTT
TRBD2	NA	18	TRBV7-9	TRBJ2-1	CSSKSAGGGEHYYNEQFF	TGTTCCAGCAAATCGGCTGGCGGGGGAGAACACTACTACAATGAGCAGTTCTTC
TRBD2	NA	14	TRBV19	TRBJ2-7	CASSIEASGGAQYF	TGTGCCAGTAGTATAGAGGCTAGCGGGGGTGCGCAGTACTTC
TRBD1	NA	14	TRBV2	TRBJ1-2	CASRGQRANYGYTF	TGTGCCAGCAGGGGACAGAGAGCTAACTATGGCTACACCTTC
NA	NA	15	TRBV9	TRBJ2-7	CASSVGSDSSYEQYF	TGTGCCAGCAGCGTAGGGAGTGACAGCTCCTACGAGCAGTACTTC
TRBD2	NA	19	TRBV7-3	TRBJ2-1	CASSLNSRLAGGRTNEQFF	TGTGCCAGCAGCTTAAACTCCCGCCTAGCGGGGGGGCGAACTAATGAGCAGTTCTTC
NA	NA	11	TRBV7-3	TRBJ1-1	CASSGGSEAFF	TGTGCCAGCAGCGGCGGCAGCGAAGCTTTCTTT
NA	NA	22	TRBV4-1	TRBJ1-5	CASSQGLYYDGRVGYSNQPQHF	TGCGCCAGCAGCCAAGGTCTCTATTACGACGGCAGGGTGGGGTATAGCAATCAGCCCCAGCATTTT
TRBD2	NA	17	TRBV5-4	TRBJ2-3	CASSAPPSGGTTDTQYF	TGTGCCAGCAGCGCACCCCCCAGCGGGGGTACCACAGATACGCAGTATTTT
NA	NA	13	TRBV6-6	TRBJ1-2	CASSTVANYGYTF	TGTGCCAGCAGCACAGTAGCTAACTATGGCTACACCTTC
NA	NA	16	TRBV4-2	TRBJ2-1	CASSQPAGQVYNEQFF	TGTGCCAGCAGCCAACCAGCGGGACAGGTTTACAATGAGCAGTTCTTC
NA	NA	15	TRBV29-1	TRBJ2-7	CSVAEWGGTSEGQYF	TGCAGCGTTGCGGAGTGGGGGGGCACCTCGGAGGGGCAGTACTTC
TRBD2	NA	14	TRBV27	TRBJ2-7	CASSESGADYEQYF	TGTGCCAGCAGTGAAAGCGGGGCTGACTACGAGCAGTACTTC
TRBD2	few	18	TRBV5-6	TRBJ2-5	CASSVHRSSGGDQETQYF	TGTGCCAGCAGCGTCCATAGGTCTAGCGGGGGGGACCAAGAGACCCAGTACTTC
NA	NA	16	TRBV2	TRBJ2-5	CASSEARPGAQETQYF	TGTGCCAGCAGTGAAGCCCGACCAGGTGCCCAAGAGACCCAGTACTTC
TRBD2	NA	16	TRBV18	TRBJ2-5	CASSPLISGGAQTQYF	TGTGCCAGCTCACCACTCATTAGCGGGGGGGCACAGACCCAGTACTTC
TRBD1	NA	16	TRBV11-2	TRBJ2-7	CASSLEGTGFTYEQYF	TGTGCCAGCAGCTTAGAAGGGACAGGGTTTACCTACGAGCAGTACTTC
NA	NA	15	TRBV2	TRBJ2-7	CANRRGGISSYEQYF	TGTGCCAACCGAAGGGGGGGGATAAGCTCCTACGAGCAGTACTTC
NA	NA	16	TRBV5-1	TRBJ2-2	CASSWSGQGNTGELFF	TGCGCCAGCAGCTGGTCCGGGCAGGGGAACACCGGGGAGCTGTTTTTT